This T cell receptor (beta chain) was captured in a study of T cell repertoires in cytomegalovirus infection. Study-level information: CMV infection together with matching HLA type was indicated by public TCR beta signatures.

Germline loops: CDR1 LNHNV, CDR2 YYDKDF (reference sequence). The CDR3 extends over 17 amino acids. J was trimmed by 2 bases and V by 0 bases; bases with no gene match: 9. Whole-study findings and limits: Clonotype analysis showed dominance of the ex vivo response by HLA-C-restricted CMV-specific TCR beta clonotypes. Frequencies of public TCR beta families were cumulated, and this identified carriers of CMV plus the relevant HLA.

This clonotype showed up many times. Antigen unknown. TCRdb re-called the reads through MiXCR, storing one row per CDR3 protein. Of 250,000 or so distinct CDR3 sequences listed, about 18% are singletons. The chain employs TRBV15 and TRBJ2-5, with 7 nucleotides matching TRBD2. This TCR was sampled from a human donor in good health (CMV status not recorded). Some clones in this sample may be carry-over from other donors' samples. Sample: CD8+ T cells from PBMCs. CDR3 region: CATSREYFGGTQETQYF. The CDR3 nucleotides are TGTGCCACCAGCAGAGAGTACTTCGGGGGGACTCAAGAGACCCAGTACTTC.